The T cell receptor beta chain described here comes from a study of T-cell reconstitution after alpha-beta-depleted transplantation in children. Notes on the study in general: One year post-transplant, T-cell counts and diversity were largely derived from T cells produced anew. By about two months after transplant, alpha-beta T cells reportedly arose from several hundred graft clones that had expanded.

Ten or more counts support this clonotype. Its antigen remains unidentified. The V end lost 6 bases, the J end lost 5 bases, and 18 bases lay between the germline ends. The germline gives CDR1 SGHVS, CDR2 FNYEAQ. The CDR3 totals 15 residues. Molecular barcoding with unique molecular identifiers was used for the TCRbeta library. TCRdb fed the PCR reads into MiXCR, producing one record per CDR3 protein. In the table there are some 450,000 distinct CDR3 sequences, approximately 41% of which are singletons. The origin of this receptor is a girl aged 2 to 9 with aplastic anemia, due to receive a stem cell transplant. The sequencing here drew on PBMCs, taken before TCRalphabeta/CD19-depleted stem cell transplant. V is TRBV7-6 and J is TRBJ2-3; D might be TRBD1 (6 bases). The CDR3 region is CASSRGGARGDTQYF. The CDR3 bases are TGTGCCAGCAGTAGAGGGGGAGCAAGGGGAGATACGCAGTATTTT.